These T cell receptor beta chains were read from a single sample in a study of blood T cell repertoires in COVID-19. The assay was immunoSEQ multiplex PCR, and TCRdb's table has in-frame clones only and misses some. This sample has roughly 68,000 clones, with around 90% found just once. Sequencing used peripheral blood. These receptors all come from a woman aged 55-70 years with COVID-19, enrolled during active disease. The CDR3 runs from the conserved cysteine through the conserved F or W. D genes are given only for firm matches. Expanded clones are given a class, and other clones once, few, many or no size at all.

TRBD2	few	TRBV28	TRBJ2-1	CASSVPGLAANEQFF	TGTGCCAGCAGTGTGCCGGGACTAGCGGCCAATGAGCAGTTCTTC
.	.	TRBV5-8	TRBJ2-3	CASSQLSGVSLDTQYF	TGTGCCAGCAGCCAACTGTCAGGCGTTTCATTAGATACGCAGTATTTT
.	few	TRBV21-1	TRBJ2-7	CASSKGGLAGTEQYF	TGTGCCAGCAGCAAAGGGGGACTAGCGGGAACCGAGCAGTACTTC
TRBD1	.	TRBV7-9	TRBJ1-4	CASSLRDSQHEKLFF	TGTGCCAGCAGCCTACGGGACAGCCAACATGAAAAACTGTTTTTT
TRBD2	.	TRBV5-1	TRBJ2-3	CASREGLAGSTQYF	TGCGCCAGCAGGGAAGGACTAGCGGGATCTACGCAGTATTTT
.	.	TRBV30	TRBJ2-7	CAWSVKFRAYEQYF	TGTGCCTGGAGTGTAAAGTTCAGGGCCTACGAGCAGTACTTC
.	.	TRBV30	TRBJ2-1	CAWSFGAVRNEQFF	TGTGCCTGGAGTTTTGGGGCAGTCCGCAATGAGCAGTTCTTC
.	.	TRBV6-5	TRBJ2-1	CASSYTRDSYYNEQFF	TGTGCCAGCAGTTACACAAGGGACTCCTACTACAATGAGCAGTTCTTC
TRBD2	.	TRBV19	TRBJ2-7	CASSMLAGYHEQYF	TGTGCCAGTAGTATGCTAGCGGGGTACCACGAGCAGTACTTC
TRBD2	.	TRBV2	TRBJ2-1	CASSDLAGGYNEQFF	TGTGCCAGCAGCGACCTAGCGGGGGGGTACAATGAGCAGTTCTTC
.	.	TRBV7-9	TRBJ1-1	CASSLALGNTEAFF	TGTGCCAGCAGCTTAGCGCTAGGGAACACTGAAGCTTTCTTT
.	.	TRBV30	TRBJ1-5	CAWSETSGDQPQHF	TGTGCCTGGAGTGAAACGTCAGGGGATCAGCCCCAGCATTTT
TRBD1	.	TRBV5-8	TRBJ2-2	CASSSDRVQPTNTGELFF	TGTGCCAGCAGTTCCGACAGGGTCCAACCCACGAACACCGGGGAGCTGTTTTTT
TRBD2	.	TRBV10-3	TRBJ2-1	CAITSGLAGENYNEQFF	TGTGCCATCACCTCCGGGTTGGCGGGGGAAAATTACAATGAGCAGTTCTTC
.	.	TRBV4-1	TRBJ2-5	CASSQVGGVETQYF	TGCGCCAGCAGCCAAGTAGGAGGGGTGGAGACCCAGTACTTC
TRBD2	.	TRBV9	TRBJ2-7	CASSVGASGSYEQYF	TGTGCCAGCAGCGTAGGGGCTAGCGGCTCCTACGAGCAGTACTTC
.	.	TRBV10-2	TRBJ2-7	CASSESQGPPYEQYF	TGCGCCAGCAGTGAGTCACAGGGCCCGCCCTACGAGCAGTACTTC
TRBD2	.	TRBV6-5	TRBJ2-5	CASSYSRASGEETQYF	TGTGCCAGCAGTTACTCCCGGGCTAGCGGGGAAGAGACCCAGTACTTC
TRBD1	once	TRBV4-3	TRBJ2-2	CASSLRQGWTGELFF	TGCGCCAGCAGCCTACGACAGGGATGGACCGGGGAGCTGTTTTTT
TRBD2	.	TRBV4-1	TRBJ2-1	CASSQVLLAGSYNEQFF	TGCGCCAGCAGCCAAGTCTTACTAGCGGGGTCCTACAATGAGCAGTTCTTC
TRBD1	.	TRBV28	TRBJ1-2	CASSLGTGNYGYTF	TGTGCCAGCAGTTTAGGGACAGGGAACTATGGCTACACCTTC
.	.	TRBV5-1	TRBJ2-7	CASSFYSGEQYF	TGCGCCAGCAGCTTCTATAGCGGAGAGCAGTACTTC
.	.	TRBV5-5	TRBJ1-5	CASSLDSRGQPQHF	TGTGCCAGCAGCTTAGACAGTAGGGGCCAGCCCCAGCATTTT
TRBD2	.	TRBV9	TRBJ2-3	CASSPAGALTDTQYF	TGTGCCAGCAGCCCAGCGGGGGCGCTCACAGATACGCAGTATTTT
.	.	TRBV21-1	TRBJ1-5	CASSKGNRETNQPQHF	TGTGCCAGCAGCAAAGGGAACAGGGAGACCAATCAGCCCCAGCATTTT
TRBD1	.	TRBV11-2	TRBJ1-1	CASSAALGTAEAFF	TGTGCCAGCAGCGCTGCCCTAGGGACAGCTGAAGCTTTCTTT
.	.	TRBV18	TRBJ1-4	CASSRGEIEKLFF	TGTGCCAGCTCCCGGGGGGAAATTGAAAAACTGTTTTTT
TRBD2	.	TRBV7-9	TRBJ2-5	CASSSGLAGPQETQYF	TGTGCCAGCAGCTCAGGACTAGCGGGACCACAAGAGACCCAGTACTTC
TRBD2	.	TRBV27	TRBJ2-3	CASSLSGGRGSDTQYF	TGTGCCAGCAGTTTATCGGGGGGGAGAGGTTCAGATACGCAGTATTTT
.	.	TRBV12-3/TRBV12-4	TRBJ2-7	CASSFAGYEQYF	TGTGCCAGCAGTTTCGCGGGGTACGAGCAGTACTTC
TRBD1	.	TRBV7-9	TRBJ1-6	CASSSPLGGTGENSPLHF	TGTGCCAGCAGCTCCCCATTGGGTGGGACAGGCGAGAATTCACCCCTCCACTTT
.	.	TRBV5-1	TRBJ1-1	CASSLEGVSGFAEAFF	TGCGCCAGCAGCTTGGAAGGGGTAAGTGGGTTCGCTGAAGCTTTCTTT
.	.	TRBV3-1/TRBV3-2	TRBJ1-6	CASSQTAGFENSPLHF	TGTGCCAGCAGCCAAACGGCGGGCTTTGAGAATTCACCCCTCCACTTT
TRBD1	.	TRBV7-2	TRBJ1-1	CASSADRGTTEAFF	TGTGCCAGCAGCGCGGACAGGGGGACCACTGAAGCTTTCTTT
.	.	TRBV30	TRBJ1-3	CAWGGLGAAGNTIYF	TGTGCCTGGGGTGGTCTGGGGGCGGCTGGAAACACCATATATTTT
TRBD1	.	TRBV7-2	TRBJ2-3	CASSPRDRGSDTQYF	TGTGCCAGCAGCCCCCGGGACAGGGGCTCAGATACGCAGTATTTT
TRBD1	.	TRBV24-1	TRBJ1-6	CATSDHEDRGGDNSPLHF	TGTGCCACCAGTGATCATGAGGACAGGGGGGGAGATAATTCACCCCTCCACTTT
.	few	TRBV2	TRBJ1-5	CASSAAGVQPQHF	TGTGCCAGCAGTGCGGCAGGGGTTCAGCCCCAGCATTTT
.	.	TRBV4-3	TRBJ1-6	CASSLTYDRYKFGDSPLHF	TGCGCCAGCAGCCTGACGTACGACAGGTATAAGTTCGGTGATTCACCCCTCCACTTT